One sample yielded the 17 T cell receptor beta chains listed below, sequenced in a study of cytomegalovirus exposure and HLA in healthy donors. PCR employed 60 Vbeta and 13 Jbeta primers. Profiling relied on immunoSEQ multiplex PCR, and the TCRdb table lists in-frame clones only, not all of them. The sample lists about 40,000 clones, roughly three quarters occurring once. Sequencing was carried out using PBMCs. These receptors came from a man in his forties in good health and CMV-seronegative.

The chain uses TRBV5-1 and TRBJ1-2; no clear D gene. CDR1 SGHRS and CDR2 YFSETQ come from the germline V gene. V lost 4 bases to trimming and J lost 7 bases, with 17 bases between them. This CDR3 has 14 amino acids. The CDR3 loop reads CASSMDRGERGYTF. In nucleotides, the CDR3 is TGCGCCAGCAGCATGGACCGAGGTGAACGTGGCTACACCTTC. Full variable domain (remainder filled in from reference TRBV5-1 and TRBJ1-2): KAGVTQTPRYLIKTRGQQVTLSCSPISGHRSVSWYQQTPGQGLQFLFEYFSETQRNKGNFPGRFSGRQFSNSRSEMNVSTLELGDSALYLCASSMDRGERGYTFGSGTRLTVV.

Details on this clone: Other DNA sequences in the same sample also yield this CDR3. The chain carries TRBV4-1 and TRBJ1-1; maybe TRBD1 (5 bases). Germline values: CDR1 MGHRA, CDR2 YSYEKL. The V end was cut by 0 bases, the J end by 4 bases, with 6 bases between. This CDR3 spans 13 amino acids. The CDR3 DNA follows: TGCGCCAGCAGCCAAGAAGGGGCCACTGAAGCTTTCTTT. It codes for CASSQEGATEAFF.

The chain joins TRBV30 to TRBJ1-5, with 9 bases identical to TRBD1. The V gene end was trimmed by 0 bases and the J gene end by 6 bases; junction bases not matched to a gene: 18. The CDR3 sequence is 19 residues long. CDR1 GTSNPN and CDR2 SVGIG come from the germline V gene (reference sequence). CDR3 region: CAWSVQWGQGGRNVQPQHF. The CDR3 coding sequence is TGTGCCTGGAGTGTACAGTGGGGACAGGGAGGCCGGAATGTTCAGCCCCAGCATTTT.

This clone was picked up a small number of times. J is TRBJ1-4 and V is TRBV28, with D tentatively TRBD1 (6 bases). CDR3 length: 16 residues. Trimming left V 4 bases short and J 4 bases short, with 16 bases between. Germline loops: CDR1 MDHEN, CDR2 SYDVKM. CDR3 region: CASSSLLTGLNEKLFF. CDR3 bases: TGTGCCAGCAGTTCCCTCCTGACAGGACTTAATGAAAAACTGTTTTTT.

This clone was seen a few times. The V call is TRBV28, the J call TRBJ2-3, with no clear D. CDR1 is MDHEN and CDR2 is SYDVKM in the germline V gene. This CDR3 spans 14 amino acids. V lost 5 bases and J lost 4, with 13 bases in between. The CDR3 region is CASSPVSVPDTQYF. The CDR3 region has the DNA TGTGCCAGCAGTCCCGTCTCAGTTCCAGATACGCAGTATTTT.

The chain combines TRBV4-3 with TRBJ2-5; D uncertain. V was clipped by 0 bases and J by 1 base, with 12 bases between them. The CDR3 is made up of 16 amino acids. The germline V gene has CDR1 LGHNA and CDR2 YSLEER. CDR3 DNA: TGCGCCAGCAGCCAAGAATTGCGAGAGAGCCAAGAGACCCAGTACTTC. It yields the protein CASSQELRESQETQYF.

CDR3 region: CASSLYGGQETQYF. The CDR3 bases are TGTGCCAGCAGTTTATATGGGGGGCAAGAGACCCAGTACTTC. The rearrangement uses TRBV27 and TRBJ2-5; tentatively, D is TRBD2 (6 bases). Per germline, CDR1 MNHEY and CDR2 SMNVEV (reference sequence). V lost 1 base, J lost 2 bases, and 8 bases lay in between. The length of the CDR3 is 14 residues.

On this clone itself: As the CDR3 is not closed by the conserved phenylalanine or tryptophan, this likely results from a read error. The chain is built from TRBV4-3 and TRBJ1-1; 9 bases are a match to TRBD1. CDR3 length: 15 residues. Losses at the gene ends were 0 bases for V and 5 bases for J; bases not matched to a gene: 4. Germline V gives CDR1 LGHNA, CDR2 YSLEER. In DNA form, the CDR3 reads TGCGCCAGCAGCCAAGATATAGGACAGGGGACTGAAGCTTTCGTT. Its translation: CASSQDIGQGTEAFV.

V gene TRBV5-4 combines with J gene TRBJ2-7, with 9 bases fitting TRBD1. The germline CDR1 and CDR2 sequences are SGHNT and YYREEE (reference sequence). The CDR3 consists of 15 residues. The V segment lost 5 bases and the J segment 2 bases; nucleotides outside the gene matches: 8. CDR3 DNA: TGTGCCAGCAGGGAGGGGACAGGGTTCCCCTACGAGCAGTACTTC. Translation gives CASREGTGFPYEQYF.

V and J are TRBV6-4 and TRBJ1-2, with 9 bases aligning to TRBD1. CDR1 and CDR2 (germline): MRHNA, SNTAGT. Trimming took 6 bases from V and 4 from J; bases not matched to a gene: 9. The CDR3 consists of 15 residues. For the CDR3, the DNA is TGTGCCAGCAGCGCCGGTAGGACAGGGGCCTATGGCTACACCTTC. Encoded protein: CASSAGRTGAYGYTF.

This clone was seen only a few times. This rearrangement joins TRBV28 to TRBJ1-2; 8 bases align to TRBD1. The CDR3 extends over 15 amino acids. The germline CDR1 and CDR2 sequences are MDHEN and SYDVKM. J lost 5 bases, V lost 6 bases, and 11 bases had no gene match. The CDR3 reads CASRFTGGKGYGYTF. Written as DNA, the CDR3 is TGTGCCAGCAGGTTCACAGGGGGGAAAGGTTATGGCTACACCTTC.

This clone has just a few counts. V and J are TRBV30 and TRBJ1-2; D is ambiguous. V lost 5 bases and J lost 2, with 9 bases in between. This CDR3 has 12 amino acids. Germline lookup yields CDR1 GTSNPN and CDR2 SVGIG (reference sequence). CDR3 residues: CAWGLRNYGYTF. For the CDR3, the DNA is TGTGCCTGGGGACTGAGGAACTATGGCTACACCTTC. Supplemented by reference TRBV30 and TRBJ1-2, the full variable domain reads SQTIHQWPATLVQPVGSPLSLECTVEGTSNPNLYWYRQAAGRGLQLLFYSVGIGQISSEVPQNLSASRPQDRQFILSSKKLLLSDSGFYLCAWGLRNYGYTFGSGTRLTVV.

The chain employs TRBV27 and TRBJ2-1; maybe TRBD1 (7 bases). CDR3 size: 13 residues. V gave up 6 bases and J gave up 7 bases, with 13 bases separating them. Germline CDR1 reads MNHEY; CDR2 reads SMNVEV (reference sequence). CDR3 sequence: CASRGTAGNEQFF. Here the CDR3 DNA reads TGTGCCAGCAGGGGGACAGCGGGTAATGAGCAGTTCTTC.

This chain uses TRBV18 with TRBJ1-1, with 10 bases aligning to TRBD1. V was pared by 4 bases and J by 6 bases, with 2 bases of the junction left unmatched. This CDR3 comprises 13 residues. Per germline, CDR1 KGHSH and CDR2 LQKENI. The DNA of the CDR3 is TGTGCCAGCTCACGAGGGACAGGGGCTGAAGCTTTCTTT. Translating gives CASSRGTGAEAFF.

The chain joins TRBV14 to TRBJ1-2, with D perhaps TRBD1 (5 bases). With 4 bases removed from V and 5 bases from J, the gap between germline ends came to 14 bases. The CDR3 is made up of 14 amino acids. Germline CDR1 is SGHDN and CDR2 is FVKESK. CDR3 protein: CASSRSQGFYGYTF. For the CDR3, the DNA is TGTGCCAGCAGCCGATCTCAGGGTTTTTATGGCTACACCTTC.

This clone was seen a few times. V usage is TRBV2 and J usage is TRBJ1-6; D is ambiguous. The V and J ends lost 4 bases and 5 bases respectively, with 6 bases between them. Germline V lookup: CDR1 SNHLY, CDR2 FYNNEI. The CDR3 consists of 13 residues. The CDR3 DNA is TGTGCCAGCAGTGCCTCGGATAATTCACCCCTCCACTTT. The encoded protein is CASSASDNSPLHF.

The gene calls are TRBV28 and TRBJ1-4; 7 bases are shared with TRBD1. There are 13 residues in the CDR3. Germline V gene data show CDR1 as MDHEN and CDR2 as SYDVKM. Trimming at V came to 3 bases and at J to 7 bases, leaving 2 bases not matched to a gene. CDR3 region: CASSFPGGEKLFF. The CDR3 DNA sequence: TGTGCCAGCAGTTTCCCAGGGGGTGAAAAACTGTTTTTT. Filled out from reference TRBV28 and TRBJ1-4, the complete variable domain reads DVKVTQSSRYLVKRTGEKVFLECVQDMDHENMFWYRQDPGLGLRLIYFSYDVKMKEKGDIPEGYSVSREKKERFSLILESASTNQTSMYLCASSFPGGEKLFFGSGTQLSVL.